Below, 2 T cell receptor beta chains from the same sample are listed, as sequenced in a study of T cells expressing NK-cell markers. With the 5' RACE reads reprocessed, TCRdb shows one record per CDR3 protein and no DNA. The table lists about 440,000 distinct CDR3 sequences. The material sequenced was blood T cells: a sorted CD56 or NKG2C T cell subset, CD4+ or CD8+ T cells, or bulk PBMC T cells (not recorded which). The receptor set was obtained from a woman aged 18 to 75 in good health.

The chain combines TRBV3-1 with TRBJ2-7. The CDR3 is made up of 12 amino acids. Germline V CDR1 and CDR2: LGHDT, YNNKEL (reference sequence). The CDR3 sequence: CASSQKDNEQYF.

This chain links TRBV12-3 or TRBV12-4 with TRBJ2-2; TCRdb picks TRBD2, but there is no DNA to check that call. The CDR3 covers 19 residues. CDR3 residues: CASSSLGGTGGPNTGELFF.